This T cell receptor (beta chain) emerged from a study of memory CD4+ T cells and cytomegalovirus serostatus. Between the trimmed V and J ends, which lost 1 base and 5 bases, there was a span of 3 bases. The CDR3 consists of 11 residues. CDR1 and CDR2 from the germline V gene are SGHTS and YDEGEE. The protocol was immunoSEQ multiplex PCR, while the TCRdb copy is restricted to in-frame clones and leaves out a portion. Of 80,000 or so clones listed, 75% to 85% are singletons. Single viable CD3+CD4+CD8-CD45RO+ cells were sorted as the memory CD4+ T cells. Serum IgG to CMV pp150, pp28, p38 and p52 defined serostatus.

The sequenced material came from memory CD4+ T cells from blood. V usage is TRBV5-8 and J usage is TRBJ2-5; D ambiguous. The TCR was taken from an adult in good health and CMV-seropositive. The CDR3 spells CASSLWETQYF. Written as DNA, the CDR3 is TGTGCCAGCAGCTTGTGGGAGACCCAGTACTTC.